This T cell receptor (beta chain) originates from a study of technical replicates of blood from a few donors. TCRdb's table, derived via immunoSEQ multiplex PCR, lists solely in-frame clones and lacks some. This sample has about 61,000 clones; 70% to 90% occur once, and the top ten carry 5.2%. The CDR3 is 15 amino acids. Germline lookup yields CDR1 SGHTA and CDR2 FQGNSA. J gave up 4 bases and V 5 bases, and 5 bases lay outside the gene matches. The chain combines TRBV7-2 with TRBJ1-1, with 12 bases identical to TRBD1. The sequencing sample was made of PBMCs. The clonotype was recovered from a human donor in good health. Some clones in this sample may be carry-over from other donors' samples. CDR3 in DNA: TGTGCCAGCAGCAACCGGGGACAGGGGGCCACTGAAGCTTTCTTT. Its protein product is CASSNRGQGATEAFF.